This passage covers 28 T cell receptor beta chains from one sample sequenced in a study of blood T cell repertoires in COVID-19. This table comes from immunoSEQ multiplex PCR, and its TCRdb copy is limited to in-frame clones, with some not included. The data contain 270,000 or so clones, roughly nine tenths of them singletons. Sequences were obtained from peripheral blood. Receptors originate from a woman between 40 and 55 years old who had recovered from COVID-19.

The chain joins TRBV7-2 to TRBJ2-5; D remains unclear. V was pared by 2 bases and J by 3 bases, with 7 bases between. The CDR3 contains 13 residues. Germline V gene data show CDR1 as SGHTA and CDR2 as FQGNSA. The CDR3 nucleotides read TGTGCCAGCAGCTTAAACCGGGAAGAGACCCAGTACTTC. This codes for CASSLNREETQYF.

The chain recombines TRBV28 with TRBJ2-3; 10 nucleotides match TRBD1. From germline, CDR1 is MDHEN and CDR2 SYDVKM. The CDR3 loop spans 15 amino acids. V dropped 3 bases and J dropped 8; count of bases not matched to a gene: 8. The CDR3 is CASSFPTGGAGTQYF. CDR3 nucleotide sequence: TGTGCCAGCAGTTTCCCGACAGGGGGCGCAGGTACGCAGTATTTT.

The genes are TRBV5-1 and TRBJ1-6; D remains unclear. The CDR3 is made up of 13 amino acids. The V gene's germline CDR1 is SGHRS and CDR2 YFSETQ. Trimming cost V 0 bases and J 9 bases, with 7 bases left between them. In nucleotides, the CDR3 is TGCGCCAGCAGCTTGGTAGAGGGTTCACCCCTCCACTTT. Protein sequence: CASSLVEGSPLHF.

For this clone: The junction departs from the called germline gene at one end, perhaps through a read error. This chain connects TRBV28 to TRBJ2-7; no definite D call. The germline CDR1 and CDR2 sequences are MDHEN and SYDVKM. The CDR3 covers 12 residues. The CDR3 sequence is CASSSTSYAQYF. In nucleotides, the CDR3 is TGTGCCAGCAGTTCCACCTCCTACGCGCAGTACTTC.

Written as DNA, the CDR3 is TGTGCCAGCTCACCAGGGTCTCAGGGAGAGACCCAGTACTTC. Protein sequence: CASSPGSQGETQYF. The gene calls are TRBV18 and TRBJ2-5, with a weak D call TRBD1 (5 bases). The germline CDR1 and CDR2 sequences are KGHSH and LQKENI. Trimming pared 2 bases from V and 4 bases from J, leaving 11 bases between. The CDR3 has 14 amino acids.

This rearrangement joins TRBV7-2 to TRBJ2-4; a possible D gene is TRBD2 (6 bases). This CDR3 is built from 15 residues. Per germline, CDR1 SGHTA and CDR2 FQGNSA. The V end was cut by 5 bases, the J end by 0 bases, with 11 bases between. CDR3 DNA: TGTGCCAGCAGCCCCCCGGGGGTAGCCAAAAACATTCAGTACTTC. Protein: CASSPPGVAKNIQYF. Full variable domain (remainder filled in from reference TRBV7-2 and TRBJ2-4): GAGVSQSPSNKVTEKGKDVELRCDPISGHTALYWYRQSLGQGLEFLIYFQGNSAPDKSGLPSDRFSAERTGGSVSTLTIQRTQQEDSAVYLCASSPPGVAKNIQYFGAGTRLSVL.

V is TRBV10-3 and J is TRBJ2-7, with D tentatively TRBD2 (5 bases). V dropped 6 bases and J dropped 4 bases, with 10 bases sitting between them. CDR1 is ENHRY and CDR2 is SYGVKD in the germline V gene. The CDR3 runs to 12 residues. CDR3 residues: CAISGLLYEQYF. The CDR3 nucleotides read TGTGCCATCAGCGGACTGCTTTACGAGCAGTACTTC.

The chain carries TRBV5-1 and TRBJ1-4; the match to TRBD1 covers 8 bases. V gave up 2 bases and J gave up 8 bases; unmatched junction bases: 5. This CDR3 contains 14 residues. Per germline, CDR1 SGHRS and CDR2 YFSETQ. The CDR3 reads CASSLQGGREKLFF. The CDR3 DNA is TGCGCCAGCAGCTTACAGGGGGGTAGGGAAAAACTGTTTTTT.

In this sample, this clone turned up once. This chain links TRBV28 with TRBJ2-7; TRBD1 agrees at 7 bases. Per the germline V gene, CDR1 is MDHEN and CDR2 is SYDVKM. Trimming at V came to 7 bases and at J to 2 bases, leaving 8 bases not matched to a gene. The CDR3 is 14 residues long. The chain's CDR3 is CASTPPGTAYEQYF. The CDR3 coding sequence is TGTGCCAGCACCCCCCCAGGGACAGCCTACGAGCAGTACTTC.

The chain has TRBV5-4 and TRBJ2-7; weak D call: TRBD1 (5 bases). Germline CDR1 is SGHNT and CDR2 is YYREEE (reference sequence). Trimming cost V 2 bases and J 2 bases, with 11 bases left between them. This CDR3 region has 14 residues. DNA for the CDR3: TGTGCCAGCAGCTTACAGGCAACCACCTACGAGCAGTACTTC. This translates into CASSLQATTYEQYF.

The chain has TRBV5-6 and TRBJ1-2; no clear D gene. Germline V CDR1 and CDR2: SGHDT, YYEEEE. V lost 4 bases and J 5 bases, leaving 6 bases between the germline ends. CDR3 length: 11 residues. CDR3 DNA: TGTGCCAGCAGCACCGGGTATGGCTACACCTTC. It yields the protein CASSTGYGYTF.

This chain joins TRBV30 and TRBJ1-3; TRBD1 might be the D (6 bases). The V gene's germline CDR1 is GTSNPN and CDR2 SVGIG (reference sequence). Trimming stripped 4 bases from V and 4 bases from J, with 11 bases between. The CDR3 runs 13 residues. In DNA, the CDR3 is TGTGCCTGGAATACGGGGGGCGGAAACACCATATATTTT. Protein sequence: CAWNTGGGNTIYF.

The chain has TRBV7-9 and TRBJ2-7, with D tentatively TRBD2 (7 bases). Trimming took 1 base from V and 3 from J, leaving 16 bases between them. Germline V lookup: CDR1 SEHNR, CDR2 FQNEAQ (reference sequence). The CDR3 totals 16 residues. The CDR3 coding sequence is TGTGCCAGCAGCTTAGATGGGGCGGGGGCCCTCTACGAGCAGTACTTC. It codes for CASSLDGAGALYEQYF. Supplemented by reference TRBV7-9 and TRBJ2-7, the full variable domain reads DTGVSQNPRHKITKRGQNVTFRCDPISEHNRLYWYRQTLGQGPEFLTYFQNEAQLEKSRLLSDRFSAERPKGSFSTLEIQRTEQGDSAMYLCASSLDGAGALYEQYFGPGTRLTVT.

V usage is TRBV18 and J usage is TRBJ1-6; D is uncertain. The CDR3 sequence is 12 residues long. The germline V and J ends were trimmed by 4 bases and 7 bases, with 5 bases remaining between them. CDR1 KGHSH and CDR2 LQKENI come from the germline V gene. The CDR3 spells CASSRENSPLHF. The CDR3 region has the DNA TGTGCCAGCTCACGAGAGAATTCACCCCTCCACTTT.

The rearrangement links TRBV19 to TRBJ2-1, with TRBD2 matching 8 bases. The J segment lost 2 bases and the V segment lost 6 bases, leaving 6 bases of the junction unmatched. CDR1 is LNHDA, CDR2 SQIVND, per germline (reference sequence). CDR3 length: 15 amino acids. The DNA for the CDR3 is TGTGCCAGTAGCCGTAGCGGGATTACCTACAATGAGCAGTTCTTC. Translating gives CASSRSGITYNEQFF.

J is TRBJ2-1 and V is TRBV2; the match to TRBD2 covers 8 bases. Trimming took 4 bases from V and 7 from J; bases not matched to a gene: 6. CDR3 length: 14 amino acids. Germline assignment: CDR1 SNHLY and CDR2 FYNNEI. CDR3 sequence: CASSVPGGGNEQFF. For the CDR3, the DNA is TGTGCCAGCAGTGTACCCGGGGGGGGGAATGAGCAGTTCTTC. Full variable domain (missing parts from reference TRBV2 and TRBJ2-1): EPEVTQTPSHQVTQMGQEVILRCVPISNHLYFYWYRQILGQKVEFLVSFYNNEISEKSEIFDDQFSVERPDGSNFTLKIRSTKLEDSAMYFCASSVPGGGNEQFFGPGTRLTVL.

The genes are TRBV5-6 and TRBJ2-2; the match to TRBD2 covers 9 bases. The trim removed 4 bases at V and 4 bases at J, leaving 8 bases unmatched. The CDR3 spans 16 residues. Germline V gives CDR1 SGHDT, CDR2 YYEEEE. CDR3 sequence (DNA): TGTGCCAGCAGCCCGCTGGCGGGGGGGCTCACCGGGGAGCTGTTTTTT. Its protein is CASSPLAGGLTGELFF.

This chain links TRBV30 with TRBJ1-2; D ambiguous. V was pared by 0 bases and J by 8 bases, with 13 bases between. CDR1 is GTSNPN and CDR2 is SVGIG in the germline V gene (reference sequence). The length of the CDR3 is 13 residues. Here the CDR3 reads CAWSVTGRLGYTF. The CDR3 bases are TGTGCCTGGAGTGTAACCGGGAGGCTCGGCTACACCTTC.

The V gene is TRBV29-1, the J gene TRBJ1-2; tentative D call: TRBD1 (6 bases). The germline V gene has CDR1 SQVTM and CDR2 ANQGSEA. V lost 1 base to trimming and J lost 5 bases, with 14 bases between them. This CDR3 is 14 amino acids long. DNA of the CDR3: TGCAGCGTTGAAGTACCCGACAGGAATTATGGCTACACCTTC. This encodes CSVEVPDRNYGYTF.

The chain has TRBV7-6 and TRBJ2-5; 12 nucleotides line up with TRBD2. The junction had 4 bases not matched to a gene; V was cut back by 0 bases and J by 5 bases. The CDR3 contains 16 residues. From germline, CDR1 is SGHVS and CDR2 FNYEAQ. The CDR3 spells CASSLAGLAGRETQYF. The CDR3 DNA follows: TGTGCCAGCAGCTTAGCCGGACTAGCGGGGAGGGAGACCCAGTACTTC. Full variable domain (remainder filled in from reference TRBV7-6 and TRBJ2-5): GAGVSQSPRYKVTKRGQDVALRCDPISGHVSLYWYRQALGQGPEFLTYFNYEAQQDKSGLPNDRFSAERPEGSISTLTIQRTEQRDSAMYRCASSLAGLAGRETQYFGPGTRLLVL.

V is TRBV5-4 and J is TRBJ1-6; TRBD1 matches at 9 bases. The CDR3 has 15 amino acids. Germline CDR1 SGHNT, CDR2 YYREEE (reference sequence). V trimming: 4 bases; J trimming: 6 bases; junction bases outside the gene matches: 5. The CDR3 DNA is TGTGCCAGCAGCCCCGACAGGGGGAGTAATTCACCCCTCCACTTT. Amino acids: CASSPDRGSNSPLHF.

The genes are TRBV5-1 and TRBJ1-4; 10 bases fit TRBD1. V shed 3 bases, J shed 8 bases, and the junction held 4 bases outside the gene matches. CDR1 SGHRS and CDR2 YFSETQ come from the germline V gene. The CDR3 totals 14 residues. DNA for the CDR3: TGCGCCAGCAGCTCTGGACAGGGGGAAGAAAAACTGTTTTTT. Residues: CASSSGQGEEKLFF.

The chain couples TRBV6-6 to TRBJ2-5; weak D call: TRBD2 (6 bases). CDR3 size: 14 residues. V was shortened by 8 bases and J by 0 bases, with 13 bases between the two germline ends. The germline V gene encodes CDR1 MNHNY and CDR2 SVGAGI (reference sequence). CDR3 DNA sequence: TGTGCCAGCGACGCTGCGGGGTACCAAGAGACCCAGTACTTC. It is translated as CASDAAGYQETQYF.

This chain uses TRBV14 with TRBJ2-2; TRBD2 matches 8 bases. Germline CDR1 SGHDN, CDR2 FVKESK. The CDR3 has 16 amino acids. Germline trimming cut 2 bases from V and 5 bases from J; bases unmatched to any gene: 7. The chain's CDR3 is CASSQLSGRGTGELFF. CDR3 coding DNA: TGTGCCAGCAGCCAACTAAGCGGGAGAGGAACCGGGGAGCTGTTTTTT.

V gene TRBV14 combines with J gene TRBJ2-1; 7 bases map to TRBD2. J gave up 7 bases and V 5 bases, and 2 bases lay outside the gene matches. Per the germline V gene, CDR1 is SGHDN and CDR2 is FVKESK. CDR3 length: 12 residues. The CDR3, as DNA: TGTGCCAGCAGCTTTAGCGGGAATGAGCAGTTCTTC. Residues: CASSFSGNEQFF.

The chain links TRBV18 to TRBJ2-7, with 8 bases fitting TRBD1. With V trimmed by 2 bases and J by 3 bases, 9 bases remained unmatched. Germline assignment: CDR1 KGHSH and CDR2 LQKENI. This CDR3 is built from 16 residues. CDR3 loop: CASSPSGGGDHYEQYF. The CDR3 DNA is TGTGCCAGCTCACCATCAGGGGGCGGGGATCACTACGAGCAGTACTTC.

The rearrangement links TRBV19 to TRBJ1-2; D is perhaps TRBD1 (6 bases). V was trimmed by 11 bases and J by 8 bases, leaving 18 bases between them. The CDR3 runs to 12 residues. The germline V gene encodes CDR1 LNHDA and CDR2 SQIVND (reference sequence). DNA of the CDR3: TGTGCCGCCTTAGGGGGGGCCTGGGGCTACACCTTC. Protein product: CAALGGAWGYTF.

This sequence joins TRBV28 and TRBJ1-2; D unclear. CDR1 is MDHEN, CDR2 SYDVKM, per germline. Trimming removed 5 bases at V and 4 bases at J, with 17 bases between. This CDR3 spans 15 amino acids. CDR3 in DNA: TGTGCCAGCAGTCCTGGGTCAGAGGCTCTCTATGGCTACACCTTC. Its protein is CASSPGSEALYGYTF.